Detailed here is one T cell receptor beta chain. This sample was included in a study of blood T cell repertoires in COVID-19. The CDR3 has 12 amino acids. Trimming removed 9 bases at V and 2 bases at J, with 11 bases between. Germline V gene sequence: CDR1 MDHEN, CDR2 SYDVKM. Study processing details: For nucleated cells, counts were estimated from reference gene primer amplification. Profiled with immunoSEQ multiplex PCR; TCRdb holds only in-frame clones, not every one. That table is the source of V, J and clone size, and D and trimming were worked out from the DNA. The table shows roughly 240,000 clones, with roughly 82% occurring only once.

Sequencing was done on a sample of peripheral blood. The receptor comes from a woman between 70 and 85 years old with acute or convalescent COVID-19. The chain links TRBV28 to TRBJ2-7; tentative D call: TRBD1 (6 bases). CDR3 residues: CASEDSPYEQYF. Here the CDR3 DNA reads TGTGCCAGTGAGGACAGCCCCTACGAGCAGTACTTC.